A selection of T cell receptor beta chains follows, all from one sample in a study of T-cell reconstitution after alpha-beta-depleted transplantation in children. TCRdb fed the PCR reads into MiXCR, producing one record per CDR3 protein. The sample includes some 640,000 distinct CDR3 sequences, roughly 15% of them seen just once. This specimen consisted of PBMCs from the stem cell graft donor, obtained from the stem cell graft. The origin of the receptors is a human donor who donated a stem cell graft to a child with acute myeloid leukemia. Both conserved end residues are part of each CDR3. The D gene is left open where the match is weak. The listing skips clone size in some rows; elsewhere it reads once, few, many or a size class.

j_call | v_call | d_call | clone_size | cdr3_nt | cdr3_aa
TRBJ2-5 | TRBV27 | . | . | TGTGCCAGCAGTTTAAATCGAGAGGGCGAGGAGACCCAGTACTTC | CASSLNREGEETQYF
TRBJ1-1 | TRBV7-9 | . | many | TGTGCCAGCAGCTTATCTAGTAATTCTGAAGCTTTCTTT | CASSLSSNSEAFF
TRBJ2-5 | TRBV12-3/TRBV12-4 | . | few | TGTGCCAGCAGTTTTTCTAGCTCGGTAGAGACCCAGTACTTC | CASSFSSSVETQYF
TRBJ1-1 | TRBV5-1 | . | few | TGCGCCAGCAAATTTGGAGGGCCGAACACTGAAGCTTTCTTT | CASKFGGPNTEAFF
TRBJ1-4 | TRBV20-1 | . | many | TGCAGTGCCCCGGGGGAGGGGCGGGAAAAACTGTTTTTT | CSAPGEGREKLFF
TRBJ2-3 | TRBV19 | TRBD1 | . | TGTGCCAGTAGTCCCCGGACAGGGGGTGGAGATACGCAGTATTTT | CASSPRTGGGDTQYF
TRBJ2-2 | TRBV7-8 | TRBD1 | . | TGTGCCAGCAGCCCAAGCAGGGGGTACGACACCGGGGAGCTGTTTTTT | CASSPSRGYDTGELFF
TRBJ2-3 | TRBV7-8 | . | few | TGTGCCAGCAGCTTTAATCGGCCAACGCAGTATTTT | CASSFNRPTQYF
TRBJ2-3 | TRBV6-1 | TRBD1 | . | TGTGCCAGCAGTCCAATGACAGGGGTTGCGGTGGATACGCAGTATTTT | CASSPMTGVAVDTQYF
TRBJ2-2 | TRBV20-1 | . | . | TGCAGTGCTAGAGATCCGGGGGCCACCGGGGAGCTGTTTTTT | CSARDPGATGELFF
TRBJ1-1 | TRBV20-1 | . | many | TGCAGTGCGCGTGAGGCGGGGCGGACTGAAGCTTTCTTT | CSAREAGRTEAFF
TRBJ1-1 | TRBV29-1 | . | few | TGCAGCGTTGGGGGGGAACTCACTGAAGCTTTCTTT | CSVGGELTEAFF
TRBJ2-3 | TRBV11-2 | TRBD2 | . | TGTGCCAGCAGCCCCGAGGCCCTAGCGGGGGGTACTAGCACAGATACGCAGTATTTT | CASSPEALAGGTSTDTQYF
TRBJ2-5 | TRBV30 | . | many | TGTGCCTCTACAAGAGGGGCCTTCGAAGGAGAGACCCAGTACTTC | CASTRGAFEGETQYF
TRBJ2-7 | TRBV7-2 | . | . | TGTGCCAGCAGCTTACCGGGACAACTATACGAGCAGTACTTC | CASSLPGQLYEQYF
TRBJ2-1 | TRBV11-3 | . | . | TGTGCCAGCAGCCCACCGGACGGAGACAATGAGCAGTTCTTC | CASSPPDGDNEQFF
TRBJ1-2 | TRBV6-5 | . | few | TGTGCCAGCAGTTACTCGGGACTACGGGGCTACACCTTC | CASSYSGLRGYTF
TRBJ2-4 | TRBV7-9 | . | few | TGTGCCAGCTCACGGAACAGGGACGGGGAAAACATTCAGTACTTC | CASSRNRDGENIQYF
TRBJ2-2 | TRBV20-1 | TRBD2 | many | TGCAGTGCTAGCCCCGGACTAGCGGGAAGGACCGGGGAGCTGTTTTTT | CSASPGLAGRTGELFF
TRBJ2-2 | TRBV28 | TRBD1 | once | TGTGCCAGCAGGGGGACAGCCGGGGAGCTGTTTTTT | CASRGTAGELFF